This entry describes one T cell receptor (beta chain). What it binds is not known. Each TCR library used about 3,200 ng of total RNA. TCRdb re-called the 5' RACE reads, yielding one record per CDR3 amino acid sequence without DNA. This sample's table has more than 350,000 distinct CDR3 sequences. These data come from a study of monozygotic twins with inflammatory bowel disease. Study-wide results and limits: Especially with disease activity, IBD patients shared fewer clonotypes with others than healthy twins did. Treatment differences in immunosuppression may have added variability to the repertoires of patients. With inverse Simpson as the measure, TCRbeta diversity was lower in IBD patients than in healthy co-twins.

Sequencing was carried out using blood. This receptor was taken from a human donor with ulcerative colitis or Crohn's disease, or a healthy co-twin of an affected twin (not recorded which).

The CDR3 here is CASSSTSGRNEQYF. This chain joins TRBV12-3 or TRBV12-4 and TRBJ2-7; TCRdb picks TRBD2, but there is no DNA to check that call. The CDR3 consists of 14 residues.